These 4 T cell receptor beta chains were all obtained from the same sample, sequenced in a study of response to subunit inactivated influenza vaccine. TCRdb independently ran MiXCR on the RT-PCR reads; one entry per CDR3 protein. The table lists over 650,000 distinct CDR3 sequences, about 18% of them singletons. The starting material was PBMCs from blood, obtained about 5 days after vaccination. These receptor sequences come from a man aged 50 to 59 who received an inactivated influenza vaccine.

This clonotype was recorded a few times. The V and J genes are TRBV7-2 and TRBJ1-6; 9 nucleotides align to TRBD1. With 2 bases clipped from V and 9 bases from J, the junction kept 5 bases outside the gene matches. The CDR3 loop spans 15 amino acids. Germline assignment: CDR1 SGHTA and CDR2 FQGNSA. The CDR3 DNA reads TGTGCCAGCAGCTTATCGGGACAGGGTCGTTCACCCCTCCACTTT. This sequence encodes CASSLSGQGRSPLHF. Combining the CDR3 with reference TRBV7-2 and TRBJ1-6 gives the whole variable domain GAGVSQSPSNKVTEKGKDVELRCDPISGHTALYWYRQSLGQGLEFLIYFQGNSAPDKSGLPSDRFSAERTGGSVSTLTIQRTQQEDSAVYLCASSLSGQGRSPLHFGNGTRLTVT.

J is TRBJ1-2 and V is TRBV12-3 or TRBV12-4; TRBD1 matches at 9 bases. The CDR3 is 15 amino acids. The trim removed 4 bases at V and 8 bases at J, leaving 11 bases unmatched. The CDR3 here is CASSYTGTGIFGYTF. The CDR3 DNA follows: TGTGCCAGCAGTTACACCGGGACAGGGATTTTCGGCTACACCTTC.

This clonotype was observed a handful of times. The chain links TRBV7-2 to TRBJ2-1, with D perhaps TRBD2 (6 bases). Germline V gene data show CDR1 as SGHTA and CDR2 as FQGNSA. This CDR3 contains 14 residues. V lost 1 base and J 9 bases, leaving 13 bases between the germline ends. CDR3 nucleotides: TGTGCCAGCAGCTTAGTGGGACTCGAAGGTGAGCAGTTCTTC. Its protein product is CASSLVGLEGEQFF.

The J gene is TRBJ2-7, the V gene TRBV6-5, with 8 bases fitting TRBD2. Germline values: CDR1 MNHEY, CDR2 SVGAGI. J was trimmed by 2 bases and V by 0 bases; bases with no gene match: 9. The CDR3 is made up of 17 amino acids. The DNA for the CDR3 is TGTGCCAGCAGTTACTCCCCTCAACTAGCGGTCACCTACGAGCAGTACTTC. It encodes CASSYSPQLAVTYEQYF.